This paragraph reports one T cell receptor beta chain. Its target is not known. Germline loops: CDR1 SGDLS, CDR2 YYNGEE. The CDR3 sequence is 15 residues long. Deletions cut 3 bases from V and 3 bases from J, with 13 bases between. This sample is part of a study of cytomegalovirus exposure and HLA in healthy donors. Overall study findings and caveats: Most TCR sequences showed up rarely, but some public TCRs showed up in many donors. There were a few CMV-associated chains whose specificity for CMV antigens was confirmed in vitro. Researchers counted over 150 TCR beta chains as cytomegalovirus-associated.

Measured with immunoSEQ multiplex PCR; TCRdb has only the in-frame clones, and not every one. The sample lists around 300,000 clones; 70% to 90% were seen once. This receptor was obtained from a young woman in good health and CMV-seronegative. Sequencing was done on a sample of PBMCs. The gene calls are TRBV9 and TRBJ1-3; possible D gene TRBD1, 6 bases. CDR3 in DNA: TGTGCCAGCAGCGAAGGGCAGGGGATTGGAAACACCATATATTTT. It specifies CASSEGQGIGNTIYF.